The entry below gives a single T cell receptor beta chain sequence along with its context. Reverse transcription of all isolated RNA meant that expressed TCRB transcripts were sequenced. Repertoires were generated with immunoSEQ multiplex PCR, while TCRdb's copy carries only in-frame clones and drops some. The data contain about 230,000 clones, 7.5% to 10% of them singletons. The sample originates from a study of beta chain features in type 1 diabetes. The sequence was obtained from a woman aged 18-29 years in good health. The specimen sequenced was naive CD4+ T cells from blood.

The DNA of the CDR3 is TGTGCCTGGAGCCCAGGGAAGAATCAGCCCCAGCATTTT. It specifies CAWSPGKNQPQHF. The chain has TRBV30 and TRBJ1-5; possibly TRBD1 for D (5 bases). The CDR3 runs to 13 residues. CDR1 and CDR2 (germline): GTSNPN, SVGIG (reference sequence). The ends were cut back, 3 bases at V and 4 bases at J, with 10 bases in the middle.